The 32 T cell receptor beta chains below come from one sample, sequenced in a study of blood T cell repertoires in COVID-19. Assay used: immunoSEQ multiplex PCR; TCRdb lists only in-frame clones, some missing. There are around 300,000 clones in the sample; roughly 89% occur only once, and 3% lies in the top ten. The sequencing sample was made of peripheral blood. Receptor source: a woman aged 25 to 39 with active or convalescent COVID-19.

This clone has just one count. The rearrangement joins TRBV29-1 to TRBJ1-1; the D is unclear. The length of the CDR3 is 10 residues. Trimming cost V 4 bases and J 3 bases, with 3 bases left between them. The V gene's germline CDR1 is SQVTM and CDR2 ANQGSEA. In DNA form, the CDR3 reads TGCAGCGTTGCAGACACTGAAGCTTTCTTT. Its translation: CSVADTEAFF.

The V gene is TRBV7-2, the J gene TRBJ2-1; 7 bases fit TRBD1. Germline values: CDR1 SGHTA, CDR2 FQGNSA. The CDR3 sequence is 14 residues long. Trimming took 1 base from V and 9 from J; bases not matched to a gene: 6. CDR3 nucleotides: TGTGCCAGCAGCTTAGAGCCTCAGGGGGTTGAGCAGTTCTTC. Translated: CASSLEPQGVEQFF.

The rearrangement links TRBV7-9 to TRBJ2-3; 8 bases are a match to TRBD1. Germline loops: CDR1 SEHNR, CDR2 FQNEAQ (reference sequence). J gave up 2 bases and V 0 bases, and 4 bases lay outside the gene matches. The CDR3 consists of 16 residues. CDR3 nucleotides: TGTGCCAGCAGCTTAGCCCGGGACAGGTTCACAGATACGCAGTATTTT. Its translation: CASSLARDRFTDTQYF.

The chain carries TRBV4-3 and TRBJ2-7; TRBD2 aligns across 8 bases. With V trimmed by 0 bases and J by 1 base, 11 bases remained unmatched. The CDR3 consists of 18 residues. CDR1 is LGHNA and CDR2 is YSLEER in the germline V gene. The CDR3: CASSQEGGRAGASYEQYF. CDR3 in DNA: TGCGCCAGCAGCCAAGAAGGGGGTCGAGCGGGGGCTTCCTACGAGCAGTACTTC.

The CDR3 nucleotides are TGCGCCAGCAGCTTGGACAGGTCATACGAGCAGTACTTC. Its translation is CASSLDRSYEQYF. The rearrangement links TRBV5-1 to TRBJ2-7; D possibly corresponds to TRBD1 (5 bases). V lost 0 bases to trimming and J lost 4 bases, with 8 bases between them. Germline V gene sequence: CDR1 SGHRS, CDR2 YFSETQ. There are 13 residues in the CDR3.

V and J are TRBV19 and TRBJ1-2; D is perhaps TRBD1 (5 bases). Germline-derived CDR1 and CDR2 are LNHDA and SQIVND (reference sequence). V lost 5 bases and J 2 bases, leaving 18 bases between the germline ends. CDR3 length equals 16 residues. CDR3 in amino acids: CASSLGQDTFNYGYTF. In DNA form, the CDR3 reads TGTGCCAGTAGTTTGGGGCAGGATACTTTCAACTATGGCTACACCTTC. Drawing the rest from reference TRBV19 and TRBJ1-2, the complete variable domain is DGGITQSPKYLFRKEGQNVTLSCEQNLNHDAMYWYRQDPGQGLRLIYYSQIVNDFQKGDIAEGYSVSREKKESFPLTVTSAQKNPTAFYLCASSLGQDTFNYGYTFGSGTRLTVV.

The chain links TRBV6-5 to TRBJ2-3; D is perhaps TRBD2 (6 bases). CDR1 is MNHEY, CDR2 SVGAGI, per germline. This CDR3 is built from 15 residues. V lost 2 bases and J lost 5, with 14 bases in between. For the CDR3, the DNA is TGTGCCAGCAGTTACGCGAGCGGGCTTCGAGATACGCAGTATTTT. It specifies CASSYASGLRDTQYF.

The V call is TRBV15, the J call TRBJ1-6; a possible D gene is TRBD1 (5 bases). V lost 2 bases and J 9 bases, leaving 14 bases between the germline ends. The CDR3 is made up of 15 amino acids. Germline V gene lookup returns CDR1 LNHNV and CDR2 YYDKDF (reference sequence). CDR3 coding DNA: TGTGCCACCAGCAGAAGGGCAGGGCCGATTTCACCCCTCCACTTT. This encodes CATSRRAGPISPLHF.

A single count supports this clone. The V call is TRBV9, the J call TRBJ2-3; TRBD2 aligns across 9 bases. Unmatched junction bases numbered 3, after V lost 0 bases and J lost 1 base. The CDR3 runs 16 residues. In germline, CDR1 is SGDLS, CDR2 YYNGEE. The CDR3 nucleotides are TGTGCCAGCAGCGTAGAAGTAGCGGGGGGCACAGATACGCAGTATTTT. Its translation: CASSVEVAGGTDTQYF. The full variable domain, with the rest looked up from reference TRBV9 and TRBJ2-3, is DSGVTQTPKHLITATGQRVTLRCSPRSGDLSVYWYQQSLDQGLQFLIQYYNGEERAKGNILERFSAQQFPDLHSELNLSSLELGDSALYFCASSVEVAGGTDTQYFGPGTRLTVL.

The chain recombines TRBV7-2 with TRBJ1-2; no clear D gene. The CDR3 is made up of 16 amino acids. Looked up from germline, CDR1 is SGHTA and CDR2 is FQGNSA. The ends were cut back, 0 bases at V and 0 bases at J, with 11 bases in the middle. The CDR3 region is CASSLASGRTNYGYTF. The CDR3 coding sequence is TGTGCCAGCAGCTTAGCCTCAGGTCGTACTAACTATGGCTACACCTTC.

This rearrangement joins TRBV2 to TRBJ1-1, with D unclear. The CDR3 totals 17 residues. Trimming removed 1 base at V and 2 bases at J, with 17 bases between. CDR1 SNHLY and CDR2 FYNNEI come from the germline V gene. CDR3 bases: TGTGCCAGCAGTGAAGTGCCGACCTGGAGCTTCAACACTGAAGCTTTCTTT. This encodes CASSEVPTWSFNTEAFF.

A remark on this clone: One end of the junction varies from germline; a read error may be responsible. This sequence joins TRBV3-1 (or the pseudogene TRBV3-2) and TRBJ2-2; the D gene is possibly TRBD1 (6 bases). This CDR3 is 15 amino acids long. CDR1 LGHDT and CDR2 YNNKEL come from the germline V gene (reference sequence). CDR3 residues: CASSRTRGNAGELFF. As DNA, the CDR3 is TGTGCCAGCAGCCGGACAAGGGGGAACGCCGGGGAGCTGTTTTTT.

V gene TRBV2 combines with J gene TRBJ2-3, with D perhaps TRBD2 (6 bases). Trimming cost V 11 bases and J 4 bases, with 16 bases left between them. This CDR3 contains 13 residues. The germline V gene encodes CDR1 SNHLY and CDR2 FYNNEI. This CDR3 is CAWGDLGPDTQYF. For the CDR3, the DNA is TGTGCCTGGGGGGACCTGGGGCCAGATACGCAGTATTTT. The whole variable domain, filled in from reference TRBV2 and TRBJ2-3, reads EPEVTQTPSHQVTQMGQEVILRCVPISNHLYFYWYRQILGQKVEFLVSFYNNEISEKSEIFDDQFSVERPDGSNFTLKIRSTKLEDSAMYFCAWGDLGPDTQYFGPGTRLTVL.

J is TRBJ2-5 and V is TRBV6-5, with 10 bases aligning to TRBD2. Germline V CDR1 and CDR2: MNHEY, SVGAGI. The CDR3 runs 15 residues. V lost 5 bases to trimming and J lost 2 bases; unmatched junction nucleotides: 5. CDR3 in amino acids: CASSLTSGPQETQYF. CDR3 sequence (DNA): TGTGCCAGCAGTCTGACTAGCGGGCCACAAGAGACCCAGTACTTC.

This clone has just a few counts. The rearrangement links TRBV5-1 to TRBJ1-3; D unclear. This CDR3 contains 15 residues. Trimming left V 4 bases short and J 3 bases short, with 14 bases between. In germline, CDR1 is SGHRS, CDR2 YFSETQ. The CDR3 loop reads CASSTTGKGGNTIYF. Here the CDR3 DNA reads TGCGCCAGCAGCACAACGGGGAAGGGTGGAAACACCATATATTTT.

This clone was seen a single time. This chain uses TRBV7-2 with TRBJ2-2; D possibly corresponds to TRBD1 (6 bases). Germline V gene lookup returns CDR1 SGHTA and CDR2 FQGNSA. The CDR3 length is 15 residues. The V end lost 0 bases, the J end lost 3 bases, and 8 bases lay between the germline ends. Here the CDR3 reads CASSLAGADTGELFF. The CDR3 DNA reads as TGTGCCAGCAGCTTAGCGGGGGCCGACACCGGGGAGCTGTTTTTT.

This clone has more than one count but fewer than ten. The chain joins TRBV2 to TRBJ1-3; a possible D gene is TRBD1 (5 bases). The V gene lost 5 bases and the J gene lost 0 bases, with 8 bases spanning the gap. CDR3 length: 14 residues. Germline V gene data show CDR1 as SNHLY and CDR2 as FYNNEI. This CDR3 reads CASSQTASGNTIYF. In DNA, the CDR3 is TGTGCCAGCAGTCAGACAGCCTCTGGAAACACCATATATTTT.

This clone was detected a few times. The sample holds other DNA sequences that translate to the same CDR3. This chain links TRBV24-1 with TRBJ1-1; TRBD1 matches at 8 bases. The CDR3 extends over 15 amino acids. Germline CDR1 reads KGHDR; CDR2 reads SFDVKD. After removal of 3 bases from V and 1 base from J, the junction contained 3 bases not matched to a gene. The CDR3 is CATSDSTGGNTEAFF. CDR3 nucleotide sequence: TGTGCCACCAGTGATAGTACAGGGGGGAACACTGAAGCTTTCTTT.

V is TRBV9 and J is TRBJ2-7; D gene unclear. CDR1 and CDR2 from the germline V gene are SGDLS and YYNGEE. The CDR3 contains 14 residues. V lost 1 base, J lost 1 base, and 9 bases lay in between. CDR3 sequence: CASSVNSGSYEQYF. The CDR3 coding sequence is TGTGCCAGCAGCGTAAATTCCGGTTCCTACGAGCAGTACTTC.

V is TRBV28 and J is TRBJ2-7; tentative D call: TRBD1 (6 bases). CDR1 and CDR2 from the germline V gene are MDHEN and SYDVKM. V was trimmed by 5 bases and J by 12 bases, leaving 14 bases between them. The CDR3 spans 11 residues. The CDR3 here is CASSQDRKVYF. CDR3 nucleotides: TGTGCCAGCAGTCAGGACAGAAAGGTGTACTTC.

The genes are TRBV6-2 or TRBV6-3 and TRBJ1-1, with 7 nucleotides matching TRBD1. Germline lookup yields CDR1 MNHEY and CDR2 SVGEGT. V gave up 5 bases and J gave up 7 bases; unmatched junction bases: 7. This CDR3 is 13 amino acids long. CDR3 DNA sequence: TGTGCCAGCAGTCAGAGACAGGGCCTTGAAGCTTTCTTT. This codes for CASSQRQGLEAFF.

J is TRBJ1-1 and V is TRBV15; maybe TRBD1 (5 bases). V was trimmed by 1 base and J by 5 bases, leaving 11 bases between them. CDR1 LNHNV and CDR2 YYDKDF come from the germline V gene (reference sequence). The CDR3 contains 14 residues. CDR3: CATSRGGGRTEAFF. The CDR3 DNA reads TGTGCCACCAGCAGAGGGGGGGGTAGGACTGAAGCTTTCTTT.

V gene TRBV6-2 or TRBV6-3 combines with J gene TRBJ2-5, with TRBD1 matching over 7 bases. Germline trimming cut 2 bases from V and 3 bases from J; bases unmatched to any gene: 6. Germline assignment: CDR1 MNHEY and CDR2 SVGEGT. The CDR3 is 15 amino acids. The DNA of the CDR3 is TGTGCCAGCAGTTACGGGCAGGGGGTTAAAGAGACCCAGTACTTC. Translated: CASSYGQGVKETQYF.

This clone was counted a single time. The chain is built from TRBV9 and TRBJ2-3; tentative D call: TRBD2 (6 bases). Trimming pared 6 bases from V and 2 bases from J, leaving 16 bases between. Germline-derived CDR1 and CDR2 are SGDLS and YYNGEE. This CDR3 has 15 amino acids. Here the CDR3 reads CASTRSGHITDTQYF. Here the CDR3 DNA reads TGTGCCAGCACCCGTAGCGGACATATCACAGATACGCAGTATTTT.

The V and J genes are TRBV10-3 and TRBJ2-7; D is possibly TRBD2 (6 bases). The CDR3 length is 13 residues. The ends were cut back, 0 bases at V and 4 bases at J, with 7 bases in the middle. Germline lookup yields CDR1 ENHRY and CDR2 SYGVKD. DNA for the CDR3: TGTGCCATCAGTGAGTCCGCGGGGTACGAGCAGTACTTC. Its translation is CAISESAGYEQYF.

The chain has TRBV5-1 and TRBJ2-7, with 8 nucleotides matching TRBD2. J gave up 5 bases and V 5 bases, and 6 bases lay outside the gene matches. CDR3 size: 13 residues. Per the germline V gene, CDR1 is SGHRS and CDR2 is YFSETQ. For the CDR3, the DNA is TGCGCCAGCAGGGGGGGCGGGAGGAACGAGCAGTACTTC. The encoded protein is CASRGGGRNEQYF.

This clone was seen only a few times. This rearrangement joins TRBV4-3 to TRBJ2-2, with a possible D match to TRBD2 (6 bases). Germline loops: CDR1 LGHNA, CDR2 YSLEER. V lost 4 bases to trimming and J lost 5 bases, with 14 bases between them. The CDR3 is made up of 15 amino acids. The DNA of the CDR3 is TGCGCCAGCAGCCTCGGGGCCGGGAGTACCGGGGAGCTGTTTTTT. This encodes CASSLGAGSTGELFF.

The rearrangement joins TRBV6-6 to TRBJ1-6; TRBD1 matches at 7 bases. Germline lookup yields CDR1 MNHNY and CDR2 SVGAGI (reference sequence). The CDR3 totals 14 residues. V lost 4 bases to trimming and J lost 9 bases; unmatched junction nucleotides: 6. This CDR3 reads CASSSSRDSSPLHF. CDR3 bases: TGTGCCAGCAGTTCCAGCAGGGACAGTTCACCCCTCCACTTT.

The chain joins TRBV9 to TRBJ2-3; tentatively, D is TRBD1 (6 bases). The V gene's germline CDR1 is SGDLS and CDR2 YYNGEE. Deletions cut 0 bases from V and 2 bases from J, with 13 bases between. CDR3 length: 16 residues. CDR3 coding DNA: TGTGCCAGCAGCGTAGGACACAGGGCCTCCACAGATACGCAGTATTTT. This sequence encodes CASSVGHRASTDTQYF.

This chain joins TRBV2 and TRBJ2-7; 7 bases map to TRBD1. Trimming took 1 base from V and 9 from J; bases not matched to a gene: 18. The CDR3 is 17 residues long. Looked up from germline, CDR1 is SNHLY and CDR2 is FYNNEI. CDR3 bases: TGTGCCAGCAGTGAAGAGGGCACAGGGGCACGGTATGTCGCGCAGTACTTC. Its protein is CASSEEGTGARYVAQYF.

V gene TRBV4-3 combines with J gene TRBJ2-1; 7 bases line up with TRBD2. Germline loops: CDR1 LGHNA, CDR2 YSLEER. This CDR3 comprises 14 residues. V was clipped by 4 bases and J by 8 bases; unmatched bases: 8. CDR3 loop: CASSPGRLRDEQFF. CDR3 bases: TGCGCCAGCAGCCCCGGGAGGCTCAGGGATGAGCAGTTCTTC.

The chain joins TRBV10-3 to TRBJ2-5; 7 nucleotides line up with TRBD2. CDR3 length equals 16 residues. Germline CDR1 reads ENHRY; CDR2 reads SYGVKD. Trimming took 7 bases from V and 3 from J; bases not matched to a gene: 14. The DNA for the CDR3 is TGTGCCATCAAGGGGTCGGAAGCGGGGCGAAAAGAGACCCAGTACTTC. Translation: CAIKGSEAGRKETQYF.